Only one count was recorded for the clone carrying this TCR beta chain. What it recognizes is unknown. The data were taken from a study of shared clonotypes between healthy human individuals. Study findings and constraints: Approximately 5% was the fraction of naive CD4 clonotypes found shared across four donors.

Naive CD8 cells, CD45RO-negative and positively selected for CCR7, excluded terminally differentiated effector memory CD45RA+ cells. Profiling relied on immunoSEQ multiplex PCR, and the TCRdb table lists in-frame clones only, not all of them. The sample lists about 2 million clones, about 95% seen once, with 0.9% to 1.4% in the top ten. The CDR3 consists of 15 residues. V lost 6 bases to trimming and J lost 3 bases; unmatched junction nucleotides: 10. Per germline, CDR1 MNHNS and CDR2 SASEGT. The chain uses TRBV6-1 and TRBJ2-7; TRBD2 matches 8 bases. This receptor was identified in a man between 18 and 29 years old in good health. Sequencing was done on a sample of naive CD8+ T cells sorted from blood. The CDR3, as DNA: TGTGCCAGCAGCCCCCCCTGGCGGGAGGACTACGAGCAGTACTTC. Its translation is CASSPPWREDYEQYF.